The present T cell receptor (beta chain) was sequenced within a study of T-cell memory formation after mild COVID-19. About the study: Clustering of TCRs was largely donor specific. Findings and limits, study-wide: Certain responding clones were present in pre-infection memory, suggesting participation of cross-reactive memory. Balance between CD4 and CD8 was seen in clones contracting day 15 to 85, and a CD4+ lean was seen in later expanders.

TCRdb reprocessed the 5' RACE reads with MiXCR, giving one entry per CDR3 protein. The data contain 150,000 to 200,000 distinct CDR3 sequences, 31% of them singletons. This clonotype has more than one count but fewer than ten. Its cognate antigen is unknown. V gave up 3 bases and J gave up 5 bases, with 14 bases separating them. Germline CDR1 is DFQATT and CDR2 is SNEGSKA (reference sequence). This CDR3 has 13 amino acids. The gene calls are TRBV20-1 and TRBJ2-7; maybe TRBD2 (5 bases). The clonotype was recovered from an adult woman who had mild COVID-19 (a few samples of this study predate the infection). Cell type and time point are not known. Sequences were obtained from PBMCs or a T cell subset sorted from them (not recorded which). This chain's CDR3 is CSARRVELHEQYF. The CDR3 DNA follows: TGCAGTGCTAGGAGGGTAGAGCTCCACGAGCAGTACTTC.